A selection of T cell receptor beta chains follows, all from one sample in a study of blood T cell repertoires in COVID-19. Sequencing used immunoSEQ multiplex PCR; TCRdb keeps in-frame clones, though not all of them. The sample has around 450,000 clones, about 89% seen once. The sample consisted of peripheral blood. The receptors stem from a woman aged 25 to 39 with acute or convalescent COVID-19. The CDR3 runs from the conserved cysteine through the conserved F or W. The order of the fields is D gene, V gene, J gene, clone size, CDR3 protein, CDR3 DNA. The D gene is left open where the match is weak. Not every row has a clone size; where given, it reads once, few, many or a size class.

D: -
V: TRBV5-6
J: TRBJ2-1
size: -
CDR3: CASSLEAGTTYNEQFF
DNA: TGTGCCAGCAGCTTGGAGGCCGGCACTACCTACAATGAGCAGTTCTTC

D: -
V: TRBV11-2
J: TRBJ1-1
size: -
CDR3: CASSQTAMNTEAFF
DNA: TGTGCCAGCAGCCAGACAGCCATGAACACTGAAGCTTTCTTT

D: TRBD1
V: TRBV5-1
J: TRBJ2-6
size: -
CDR3: CASRGGTGLDSGANVLTF
DNA: TGCGCCAGCAGGGGGGGGACAGGGCTTGACTCTGGGGCCAACGTCCTGACTTTC

D: TRBD1
V: TRBV19
J: TRBJ2-7
size: -
CDR3: CASSTLRSGGYEQYF
DNA: TGTGCCAGTAGTACCCTGCGATCAGGGGGCTACGAGCAGTACTTC

D: -
V: TRBV28
J: TRBJ1-1
size: -
CDR3: CASSLSSRDPRGTEAFF
DNA: TGTGCCAGCAGTTTATCCTCCCGCGATCCAAGGGGCACTGAAGCTTTCTTT

D: TRBD2
V: TRBV5-1
J: TRBJ2-3
size: -
CDR3: CASSLVASGGLDTQYF
DNA: TGCGCCAGCAGCTTGGTGGCTAGCGGGGGCCTTGATACGCAGTATTTT

D: -
V: TRBV24-1
J: TRBJ2-5
size: -
CDR3: CATSREGYETQYF
DNA: TGTGCCACCAGTCGTGAGGGTTATGAGACCCAGTACTTC

D: TRBD2
V: TRBV28
J: TRBJ2-7
size: -
CDR3: CATGTSLEQYF
DNA: TGTGCCACGGGGACTAGCTTGGAGCAGTACTTC

D: -
V: TRBV10-3
J: TRBJ2-5
size: -
CDR3: CAISSVGGTETQYF
DNA: TGTGCCATCAGTTCGGTTGGCGGAACGGAGACCCAGTACTTC

D: TRBD1
V: TRBV6-1
J: TRBJ2-7
size: -
CDR3: CASSEPGQGDEQYF
DNA: TGTGCCAGCAGTGAGCCGGGACAGGGTGACGAGCAGTACTTC

D: -
V: TRBV11-2
J: TRBJ1-1
size: -
CDR3: CASSLADSVLEAFF
DNA: TGTGCCAGCAGCTTAGCGGACAGCGTACTTGAAGCTTTCTTT

D: TRBD1
V: TRBV9
J: TRBJ2-5
size: -
CDR3: CASSARGQGGETQYF
DNA: TGTGCCAGCAGCGCGAGGGGACAGGGGGGAGAGACCCAGTACTTC

D: -
V: TRBV9
J: TRBJ2-2
size: -
CDR3: CASSVEGVPGELFF
DNA: TGTGCCAGCAGCGTCGAAGGGGTCCCCGGGGAGCTGTTTTTT

D: -
V: TRBV4-1
J: TRBJ1-4
size: -
CDR3: CASSQDPGRGEKLFF
DNA: TGCGCCAGCAGCCAAGATCCTGGGAGAGGCGAAAAACTGTTTTTT

D: TRBD2
V: TRBV6-5
J: TRBJ2-3
size: once
CDR3: CASSKTSGGWDTQYF
DNA: TGTGCCAGCAGCAAAACTAGCGGGGGGTGGGATACGCAGTATTTT

D: -
V: TRBV5-1
J: TRBJ1-6
size: -
CDR3: CASSLGQIGAALRSPLHF
DNA: TGCGCCAGCAGCCTTGGACAGATCGGGGCGGCCCTAAGGTCACCCCTCCACTTT

D: TRBD1
V: TRBV9
J: TRBJ2-2
size: -
CDR3: CASTDRGRGGELFF
DNA: TGTGCCAGCACCGACAGGGGGCGGGGCGGGGAGCTGTTTTTT

D: -
V: TRBV10-3
J: TRBJ1-3
size: -
CDR3: CAISESGGGNTIYF
DNA: TGTGCCATCAGTGAGTCCGGGGGTGGAAACACCATATATTTT

D: -
V: TRBV6-1
J: TRBJ2-4
size: -
CDR3: CASSEAPVAKNIQYF
DNA: TGTGCCAGCAGTGAAGCGCCGGTAGCCAAAAACATTCAGTACTTC

D: -
V: TRBV21-1
J: TRBJ2-7
size: -
CDR3: CASSSSGGERTYEQYF
DNA: TGTGCCAGCAGCTCAAGCGGAGGTGAACGGACCTACGAGCAGTACTTC

D: TRBD2
V: TRBV7-2
J: TRBJ2-5
size: -
CDR3: CASSSGTSGETQYF
DNA: TGTGCCAGCAGCTCCGGGACTAGCGGGGAGACCCAGTACTTC

D: -
V: TRBV11-2
J: TRBJ2-1
size: -
CDR3: CASSLGTGFGNEQFF
DNA: TGTGCCAGCAGCTTAGGTACGGGATTTGGCAATGAGCAGTTCTTC

D: -
V: TRBV19
J: TRBJ1-6
size: -
CDR3: CASSGAKSSPLHF
DNA: TGTGCCAGTTCCGGTGCGAAAAGTTCACCCCTCCACTTT

D: TRBD1
V: TRBV6-5
J: TRBJ1-6
size: -
CDR3: CASSYSRQGESPLHF
DNA: TGTGCCAGCAGTTACTCGCGCCAGGGGGAATCACCCCTCCACTTT

D: TRBD2
V: TRBV11-2
J: TRBJ2-1
size: few
CDR3: CASSLVASGPYNEQFF
DNA: TGTGCCAGCAGCTTAGTCGCTAGCGGACCCTACAATGAGCAGTTCTTC

D: TRBD2
V: TRBV5-1
J: TRBJ2-5
size: -
CDR3: CASSSGLAGGETQYF
DNA: TGCGCCAGCAGCTCGGGACTAGCGGGGGGAGAGACCCAGTACTTC

D: TRBD1
V: TRBV6-1
J: TRBJ1-1
size: few
CDR3: CASSEYRGEAFF
DNA: TGTGCCAGCAGTGAGTACAGGGGTGAAGCTTTCTTT

D: -
V: TRBV11-2
J: TRBJ1-2
size: -
CDR3: CASSPHGEPSMGYTF
DNA: TGTGCCAGCAGCCCCCACGGGGAGCCTTCTATGGGCTACACCTTC

D: TRBD1
V: TRBV27
J: TRBJ1-2
size: -
CDR3: CASSQDRVYGYTF
DNA: TGTGCCAGCAGCCAGGACAGGGTCTATGGCTACACCTTC

D: -
V: TRBV5-3
J: TRBJ2-7
size: -
CDR3: CARSTDSYEQYF
DNA: TGTGCCAGAAGCACCGACAGTTACGAGCAGTACTTC

D: -
V: TRBV7-9
J: TRBJ1-2
size: -
CDR3: CASSPGQARDYGYTF
DNA: TGTGCCAGCAGCCCAGGGCAGGCTCGGGACTATGGCTACACCTTC

D: -
V: TRBV6-5
J: TRBJ1-4
size: once
CDR3: CASSYSRVREKLFF
DNA: TGTGCCAGCAGTTACAGCAGGGTACGGGAAAAACTGTTTTTT

D: TRBD1
V: TRBV7-9
J: TRBJ2-6
size: -
CDR3: CASSSPTNRGDSGANVLTF
DNA: TGTGCCAGCAGCTCCCCGACTAACAGGGGCGATAGTGGGGCCAACGTCCTGACTTTC

D: -
V: TRBV19
J: TRBJ2-7
size: -
CDR3: CASSIGGAAYEQYF
DNA: TGTGCCAGTAGTATTGGAGGGGCCGCCTACGAGCAGTACTTC

D: TRBD1
V: TRBV7-3
J: TRBJ2-5
size: -
CDR3: CASSLNRGRTQYF
DNA: TGTGCCAGCAGCTTAAACAGGGGCAGGACCCAGTACTTC

D: TRBD2
V: TRBV19
J: TRBJ2-2
size: -
CDR3: CASEIAGGAGELFF
DNA: TGTGCCAGTGAGATAGCGGGGGGGGCCGGGGAGCTGTTTTTT

D: -
V: TRBV7-9
J: TRBJ1-2
size: -
CDR3: CASSLLGVGDLRYTF
DNA: TGTGCCAGCAGCTTACTAGGGGTTGGTGATCTCCGCTACACCTTC

D: -
V: TRBV7-3
J: TRBJ2-7
size: many
CDR3: CASSFGPTYEQYF
DNA: TGTGCCAGCAGCTTTGGGCCGACCTACGAGCAGTACTTC

D: TRBD1
V: TRBV10-3
J: TRBJ1-4
size: -
CDR3: CATQGPTNEKLFF
DNA: TGTGCCACACAGGGGCCAACTAATGAAAAACTGTTTTTT